These 32 T cell receptor beta chains originate from one sample sequenced in a study of T cell responses to AZD1222 COVID-19 vaccine. Generated by immunoSEQ multiplex PCR, the TCRdb table keeps only in-frame clones and is missing some. The data hold some 140,000 clones, with roughly nine tenths observed a single time. The sequencing here drew on peripheral blood, taken on day 0 of MenACWY control vaccination. The source of these receptors is an adult in good health.

The chain recombines TRBV7-9 with TRBJ1-5; D is possibly TRBD1 (6 bases). The CDR3 loop spans 16 amino acids. V lost 4 bases, J lost 0 bases, and 13 bases lay in between. CDR1 and CDR2 from the germline V gene are SEHNR and FQNEAQ (reference sequence). This CDR3 reads CASSWGAGNSNQPQHF. The CDR3 nucleotides are TGTGCCAGCAGCTGGGGGGCGGGGAATAGCAATCAGCCCCAGCATTTT.

The gene calls are TRBV19 and TRBJ1-5, with a tentative D call TRBD1 (6 bases). The CDR3 sequence is 14 residues long. Between the trimmed V and J ends, which lost 5 bases and 3 bases, there was a span of 11 bases. Germline CDR1 reads LNHDA; CDR2 reads SQIVND (reference sequence). In DNA form, the CDR3 reads TGTGCCAGTAGTGGCGGGACACCCAATCAGCCCCAGCATTTT. As protein: CASSGGTPNQPQHF.

The chain links TRBV7-2 to TRBJ2-7; D ambiguous. Germline V gene lookup returns CDR1 SGHTA and CDR2 FQGNSA. Trimming took 5 bases from V and 5 from J, leaving 16 bases between them. The CDR3 is 14 residues long. The CDR3 spells CASSPSIGSDEQYF. The CDR3 DNA follows: TGTGCCAGCAGCCCCTCGATCGGGTCGGACGAGCAGTACTTC. The entire variable domain, with the rest obtained from reference TRBV7-2 and TRBJ2-7, is as follows: GAGVSQSPSNKVTEKGKDVELRCDPISGHTALYWYRQSLGQGLEFLIYFQGNSAPDKSGLPSDRFSAERTGGSVSTLTIQRTQQEDSAVYLCASSPSIGSDEQYFGPGTRLTVT.

The rearrangement joins TRBV5-6 to TRBJ1-4; the match to TRBD1 covers 10 bases. Germline V lookup: CDR1 SGHDT, CDR2 YYEEEE. The CDR3 extends over 14 amino acids. Unmatched junction bases numbered 7, after V lost 6 bases and J lost 8 bases. The CDR3 DNA follows: TGTGCCAGCACCCGACAGGGGGCTTTCGAAAAACTGTTTTTT. Translated, it gives CASTRQGAFEKLFF.

This rearrangement joins TRBV28 to TRBJ2-5; D possibly corresponds to TRBD1 (5 bases). Trimming stripped 7 bases from V and 7 bases from J, with 19 bases between. The CDR3 sequence is 14 residues long. Germline CDR1 reads MDHEN; CDR2 reads SYDVKM. CDR3 in amino acids: CASNRPRAGPTQYF. DNA for the CDR3: TGTGCCAGCAACCGGCCCAGGGCAGGGCCGACCCAGTACTTC.

The CDR3 DNA reads as TGTGCCTGGAGTAACGGCGGGCAGGATACGCAGTATTTT. It is translated as CAWSNGGQDTQYF. V usage is TRBV30 and J usage is TRBJ2-3; D may be TRBD2 (5 bases). V was clipped by 2 bases and J by 6 bases, with 12 bases between them. CDR3 length: 13 residues. The germline gives CDR1 GTSNPN, CDR2 SVGIG (reference sequence).

The chain is built from TRBV5-1 and TRBJ2-2; TRBD2 aligns across 11 bases. The germline V gene has CDR1 SGHRS and CDR2 YFSETQ. This CDR3 has 18 residues. Germline trimming cut 1 base from V and 4 bases from J; bases unmatched to any gene: 9. The CDR3 here is CASSLPGLAGGRTGELFF. The CDR3 DNA sequence: TGCGCCAGCAGCTTGCCCGGCCTAGCGGGAGGTCGCACCGGGGAGCTGTTTTTT.

The chain links TRBV5-6 to TRBJ1-1, with a possible D match to TRBD1 (5 bases). V was shortened by 4 bases and J by 1 base, with 20 bases between the two germline ends. This CDR3 has 17 amino acids. Per the germline V gene, CDR1 is SGHDT and CDR2 is YYEEEE. The CDR3: CASSQVTGSDWNTEAFF. DNA of the CDR3: TGTGCCAGCAGCCAAGTTACAGGTAGCGACTGGAACACTGAAGCTTTCTTT.

The chain uses TRBV7-2 and TRBJ1-2; a possible D gene is TRBD1 (5 bases). From germline, CDR1 is SGHTA and CDR2 FQGNSA. Trimming took 5 bases from V and 5 from J, leaving 18 bases between them. This CDR3 comprises 15 residues. Here the CDR3 DNA reads TGTGCCAGCAGCGCCTCAGGGATTCCGGTATATGGCTACACCTTC. Translating it yields CASSASGIPVYGYTF.

The chain couples TRBV3-1 (or the pseudogene TRBV3-2) to TRBJ1-5; D ambiguous. The V end was cut by 5 bases, the J end by 2 bases, with 10 bases between. This CDR3 region has 14 residues. Germline CDR1 is LGHDT and CDR2 is YNNKEL (reference sequence). CDR3 DNA: TGTGCCAGCAGCGGGATTGAGGGCAATCAGCCCCAGCATTTT. Its translation: CASSGIEGNQPQHF.

The V gene is TRBV6-5, the J gene TRBJ1-2; D not resolved. The CDR3 sequence is 13 residues long. Germline V gene lookup returns CDR1 MNHEY and CDR2 SVGAGI. V dropped 5 bases and J dropped 3 bases, with 10 bases sitting between them. The CDR3 protein is CASSPGGDYGYTF. For the CDR3, the DNA is TGTGCCAGCAGTCCCGGCGGGGACTATGGCTACACCTTC.

CDR3 loop: CASRFGTGAYEQYF. CDR3 sequence (DNA): TGTGCCAGTAGATTCGGGACAGGCGCCTACGAGCAGTACTTC. V is TRBV19 and J is TRBJ2-7, with 8 bases identical to TRBD1. J gave up 2 bases and V 6 bases, and 6 bases lay outside the gene matches. The CDR3 covers 14 residues. CDR1 LNHDA and CDR2 SQIVND come from the germline V gene (reference sequence).

This clone occurred a few times. The rearrangement links TRBV28 to TRBJ1-5, with D maybe TRBD1 (6 bases). V lost 2 bases to trimming and J lost 6 bases, with 20 bases between them. The CDR3 is made up of 17 amino acids. Germline CDR1 reads MDHEN; CDR2 reads SYDVKM. The CDR3, as DNA: TGTGCCAGCAGTTTAGCCCGGGGGCGAGGGGCAAGTCAGCCCCAGCATTTT. It translates to CASSLARGRGASQPQHF.

The rearrangement links TRBV7-2 to TRBJ2-7, with a weak D call TRBD2 (6 bases). The CDR3 sequence is 17 residues long. V was clipped by 3 bases and J by 7 bases, with 25 bases between them. The germline CDR1 and CDR2 sequences are SGHTA and FQGNSA. In DNA, the CDR3 is TGTGCCAGCAGCTTGACCCCAGGGAGGCGGGCCGCGGGGGAGCAGTACTTC. Its protein product is CASSLTPGRRAAGEQYF. Full variable domain (rest looked up from reference TRBV7-2 and TRBJ2-7): GAGVSQSPSNKVTEKGKDVELRCDPISGHTALYWYRQSLGQGLEFLIYFQGNSAPDKSGLPSDRFSAERTGGSVSTLTIQRTQQEDSAVYLCASSLTPGRRAAGEQYFGPGTRLTVT.

This clone was seen more than once but under ten times. The chain uses TRBV14 and TRBJ1-6; unclear D gene. Germline CDR1 and CDR2: SGHDN and FVKESK. V was clipped by 0 bases and J by 9 bases, with 9 bases between them. CDR3 length equals 14 residues. CDR3 in DNA: TGTGCCAGCAGCCAAGAGGTTTTTAGTTCACCCCTCCACTTT. It codes for CASSQEVFSSPLHF. Using reference TRBV14 and TRBJ1-6 for the parts outside the CDR3, the full variable domain is EAGVTQFPSHSVIEKGQTVTLRCDPISGHDNLYWYRRVMGKEIKFLLHFVKESKQDESGMPNNRFLAERTGGTYSTLKVQPAELEDSGVYFCASSQEVFSSPLHFGNGTRLTVT.

V is TRBV5-6 and J is TRBJ1-4; unclear D gene. The CDR3 is 16 residues long. Germline loops: CDR1 SGHDT, CDR2 YYEEEE. The germline V and J ends were trimmed by 3 bases and 7 bases, with 19 bases remaining between them. Written as DNA, the CDR3 is TGTGCCAGCAGCTCGGCCCAATGGGCAGCGGGTGAAAAACTGTTTTTT. This sequence encodes CASSSAQWAAGEKLFF.

The V and J genes are TRBV5-1 and TRBJ2-7; 13 bases line up with TRBD2. Germline V gene lookup returns CDR1 SGHRS and CDR2 YFSETQ. The CDR3 loop spans 17 amino acids. After removal of 0 bases from V and 6 bases from J, the junction contained 9 bases not matched to a gene. CDR3 sequence reads: CASSLGGLGTSGIEQYF. The CDR3, as DNA: TGCGCCAGCAGCTTGGGGGGGCTAGGGACTAGCGGGATCGAGCAGTACTTC.

The rearrangement joins TRBV19 to TRBJ2-2; 12 positions agree with TRBD1. This CDR3 contains 16 residues. V lost 4 bases, J lost 5 bases, and 5 bases stayed unmatched. The germline gives CDR1 LNHDA, CDR2 SQIVND (reference sequence). The CDR3 sequence is CASSRGQGAWTGELFF. In DNA, the CDR3 is TGTGCCAGTAGTAGGGGACAGGGGGCGTGGACCGGGGAGCTGTTTTTT.

This clone was found a few times. The chain links TRBV6-5 to TRBJ2-7; 10 nucleotides align to TRBD1. The CDR3 consists of 15 residues. Germline-derived CDR1 and CDR2 are MNHEY and SVGAGI. The J segment lost 2 bases and the V segment lost 6 bases, leaving 7 bases of the junction unmatched. As DNA, the CDR3 is TGTGCCAGCAGAAGGGGGACAGGGGCAACCTACGAGCAGTACTTC. Translating it yields CASRRGTGATYEQYF.

This rearrangement joins TRBV5-1 to TRBJ2-1; 9 nucleotides line up with TRBD2. CDR1 is SGHRS, CDR2 YFSETQ, per germline. V was clipped by 4 bases and J by 2 bases; unmatched bases: 4. This CDR3 contains 15 residues. The CDR3, as DNA: TGCGCCAGCAGCGGGGCTAGCGGGACCTACAATGAGCAGTTCTTC. It yields the protein CASSGASGTYNEQFF.

The V and J genes are TRBV9 and TRBJ1-2; D gene ambiguous. The CDR3 totals 11 residues. Germline CDR1 SGDLS, CDR2 YYNGEE. V dropped 4 bases and J dropped 4 bases, with 5 bases sitting between them. The CDR3 loop reads CASSPGYGYTF. For the CDR3, the DNA is TGTGCCAGCAGCCCGGGCTATGGCTACACCTTC. Together with reference TRBV9 and TRBJ1-2, the CDR3 gives the full variable domain: DSGVTQTPKHLITATGQRVTLRCSPRSGDLSVYWYQQSLDQGLQFLIQYYNGEERAKGNILERFSAQQFPDLHSELNLSSLELGDSALYFCASSPGYGYTFGSGTRLTVV.

This clone was seen more than once but under ten times. V and J are TRBV6-5 and TRBJ1-5; no definite D call. The CDR3 has 15 amino acids. V lost 6 bases to trimming and J lost 0 bases, with 12 bases between them. The V gene's germline CDR1 is MNHEY and CDR2 SVGAGI. CDR3 sequence (DNA): TGTGCCAGCAGGATCAGGATTTATAGCAATCAGCCCCAGCATTTT. Translating gives CASRIRIYSNQPQHF.

The CDR3 reads CASSPTGTSGGKNEQFF. In DNA, the CDR3 is TGTGCCAGCTCACCGACAGGGACTAGCGGGGGGAAGAATGAGCAGTTCTTC. The chain recombines TRBV18 with TRBJ2-1; 15 nucleotides agree with TRBD2. In germline, CDR1 is KGHSH, CDR2 LQKENI. V trimming: 3 bases; J trimming: 7 bases; junction bases outside the gene matches: 7. The CDR3 totals 17 residues.

The rearrangement joins TRBV10-1 to TRBJ1-5; D not certain. Germline CDR1 WNHNN, CDR2 SYGVQD (reference sequence). The ends were cut back, 0 bases at V and 4 bases at J, with 4 bases in the middle. The CDR3 covers 13 residues. CDR3 nucleotides: TGCGCCAGCAGTGAGTCGGGGAATCAGCCCCAGCATTTT. It is translated as CASSESGNQPQHF.

V gene TRBV5-6 combines with J gene TRBJ1-1; maybe TRBD1 (5 bases). Germline CDR1 and CDR2: SGHDT and YYEEEE. This CDR3 region has 15 residues. Trimming took 2 bases from V and 3 from J, leaving 14 bases between them. This CDR3 reads CASSFSGTEYTEAFF. The CDR3 coding sequence is TGTGCCAGCAGCTTCTCCGGGACTGAATACACTGAAGCTTTCTTT.

J is TRBJ2-3 and V is TRBV5-1; no definite D call. Trimming took 4 bases from V and 4 from J, leaving 4 bases between them. Germline-derived CDR1 and CDR2 are SGHRS and YFSETQ. This CDR3 region has 11 residues. CDR3 sequence reads: CASSQADTQYF. In DNA, the CDR3 is TGCGCCAGCAGCCAAGCAGATACGCAGTATTTT. The full variable domain, in which reference TRBV5-1 and TRBJ2-3 provide the parts outside the CDR3, is KAGVTQTPRYLIKTRGQQVTLSCSPISGHRSVSWYQQTPGQGLQFLFEYFSETQRNKGNFPGRFSGRQFSNSRSEMNVSTLELGDSALYLCASSQADTQYFGPGTRLTVL.

This clone was observed a single time. The chain recombines TRBV15 with TRBJ1-1; D is ambiguous. Trimming shortened V by 5 bases and J by 5 bases, and 9 bases separated the two germline ends. The germline V gene has CDR1 LNHNV and CDR2 YYDKDF (reference sequence). The CDR3 is 12 residues long. This CDR3 reads CATSRRETEAFF. The CDR3 coding sequence is TGTGCCACCAGCCGACGGGAGACTGAAGCTTTCTTT.

The rearrangement links TRBV5-1 to TRBJ1-3; 8 positions agree with TRBD1. CDR1 is SGHRS and CDR2 is YFSETQ in the germline V gene. The J segment lost 7 bases and the V segment lost 3 bases, leaving 6 bases of the junction unmatched. This CDR3 has 14 residues. Here the CDR3 DNA reads TGCGCCAGCAGCTCTCGACAGGGGAGCAACACCATATATTTT. Its translation is CASSSRQGSNTIYF.

J is TRBJ2-3 and V is TRBV11-3; 8 nucleotides align to TRBD2. This CDR3 region has 15 residues. V lost 4 bases and J lost 2; bases outside the gene matches: 5. Germline CDR1 SGHNT, CDR2 YENEEA. The CDR3 spells CASSSGLAYTDTQYF. The CDR3, as DNA: TGTGCCAGCAGCTCCGGACTAGCCTACACAGATACGCAGTATTTT.

The chain couples TRBV5-6 to TRBJ2-1; TRBD1 agrees at 7 bases. The V and J ends lost 4 bases and 5 bases, in that order; junction bases with no gene match: 3. This CDR3 is built from 13 residues. The germline V gene encodes CDR1 SGHDT and CDR2 YYEEEE. The CDR3 nucleotides read TGTGCCAGCAGCAGAGGACAGGACAATGAGCAGTTCTTC. Translation gives CASSRGQDNEQFF.

V gene TRBV15 combines with J gene TRBJ2-7; D may be TRBD1 (6 bases). The length of the CDR3 is 14 residues. Germline V gene sequence: CDR1 LNHNV, CDR2 YYDKDF (reference sequence). Trimming cost V 0 bases and J 4 bases, with 10 bases left between them. This CDR3 reads CATSREPGHYEQYV. CDR3 in DNA: TGTGCCACCAGCAGAGAGCCGGGACATTACGAGCAGTACGTC.

The V call is TRBV5-4, the J call TRBJ2-1; 10 bases align to TRBD2. Germline trimming cut 6 bases from V and 3 bases from J; bases unmatched to any gene: 12. Germline assignment: CDR1 SGHNT and CDR2 YYREEE (reference sequence). The CDR3 spans 17 residues. CDR3 in DNA: TGTGCCAGCACTCGAGGTGGGGGACTAGCGAGCTACAATGAGCAGTTCTTC. Amino acids: CASTRGGGLASYNEQFF.